Included here is one T cell receptor beta chain sequence, with context. The antigen remains undetermined. With 4 bases clipped from V and 2 bases from J, the junction kept 6 bases outside the gene matches. There are 16 residues in the CDR3. Germline V gene data show CDR1 as SGHRS and CDR2 as YFSETQ. This entry is derived from a study of OX40 agonist ivuxolimab in advanced cancers. Overall study context: Cancers in dose escalation were hepatocellular, melanoma, renal cell and head and neck. Among those enrolled, mean age was about 63 years (range roughly 20 to 85) and 82.7% were male.

Study-level findings and limits: Clonal expansion among partial responders at 0.1-3.0 mg/kg ranked near the lowest.

TCRdb's table, derived via immunoSEQ multiplex PCR, lists solely in-frame clones and lacks some. Of some 37,000 clones in the sample, around 80% were seen once. This receptor was obtained from an adult with an advanced solid tumor such as melanoma, head and neck, liver or kidney cancer. The genes are TRBV5-1 and TRBJ2-6; 7 bases agree with TRBD1. The sequencing here drew on CD4+ or CD8+ T cells sorted from blood, taken in a trial of the OX40 agonist ivuxolimab. CDR3: CASSPGTAPGANVLTF. The CDR3 bases are TGCGCCAGCAGCCCCGGGACAGCTCCTGGGGCCAACGTCCTGACTTTC.